This TCR beta chain was sequenced in a study of T cell responses to AZD1222 COVID-19 vaccine. Study observations and caveats: Spike-specific TCR breadth and depth grew following two AZD1222 doses. In a largely white British group with more females than males, clonal diversity was possibly underestimated. The number of AZD1222 recipients seropositive at baseline was only five or six. Targeting of unmutated variant regions was reportedly seen in nearly half of spike-specific TCRs.

A note on this clone: Its antigen is unidentified.

V was pared by 5 bases and J by 6 bases, with 13 bases of the junction left unmatched. The CDR3 is 16 amino acids. Germline CDR1 is MDHEN and CDR2 is SYDVKM. Assay used: immunoSEQ multiplex PCR; TCRdb lists only in-frame clones, some missing. The sample lists 150,000 to 160,000 clones, roughly 90% seen once, with about 19% in the top ten. This TCR was sampled from an adult in good health. The chain couples TRBV28 to TRBJ1-1; the match to TRBD1 covers 9 bases. The input for sequencing was peripheral blood, taken on day 0 of AZD1222 vaccination. For the CDR3, the DNA is TGTGCCAGCAGTCCACAGTACAGGGGGCGCACCCCTGAAGCTTTCTTT. Translated, it gives CASSPQYRGRTPEAFF.